Shown below are 12 T cell receptor beta chains from a single sample sequenced in a study of cytomegalovirus exposure and HLA in healthy donors. The primer mix had 60 Vbeta and 13 Jbeta primers. Here immunoSEQ multiplex PCR was the method, and the copy in TCRdb shows in-frame clones only, minus some. The sample includes about 120,000 clones, nearly 65% of them seen just once. Input material: PBMCs. The receptor set was obtained from a man aged 40-55 years in good health and CMV-seropositive.

This clone was observed a handful of times. This chain links TRBV4-1 with TRBJ1-2, with a weak D call TRBD1 (6 bases). CDR1 and CDR2 (germline): MGHRA, YSYEKL. V lost 6 bases, J lost 4 bases, and 12 bases lay in between. This CDR3 is built from 13 residues. The DNA of the CDR3 is TGCGCCAGCAGTGAGGACAGACCCTATGGCTACACCTTC. It specifies CASSEDRPYGYTF.

J is TRBJ1-2 and V is TRBV5-1, with D perhaps matching TRBD1 (6 bases). CDR3 length: 13 residues. The germline CDR1 and CDR2 sequences are SGHRS and YFSETQ. Trimming stripped 4 bases from V and 5 bases from J, with 12 bases between. CDR3 DNA: TGCGCCAGCAGCCCGGACAGCTCTTATGGCTACACCTTC. It translates to CASSPDSSYGYTF.

The V gene is TRBV6-5, the J gene TRBJ1-2; D possibly corresponds to TRBD1 (5 bases). This CDR3 has 15 amino acids. Germline CDR1 reads MNHEY; CDR2 reads SVGAGI. The ends were cut back, 3 bases at V and 8 bases at J, with 19 bases in the middle. CDR3 sequence reads: CASSYSGERGWGYTF. DNA of the CDR3: TGTGCCAGCAGTTATAGCGGGGAGAGGGGCTGGGGCTACACCTTC.

The rearrangement links TRBV18 to TRBJ2-2; 10 bases align to TRBD2. The CDR3 has 19 residues. Trimming took 3 bases from V and 1 from J; bases not matched to a gene: 11. Germline V gives CDR1 KGHSH, CDR2 LQKENI. DNA for the CDR3: TGTGCCAGCTCACCGTTCCGGGGGCTAGCGGGGGTGAACACCGGGGAGCTGTTTTTT. It translates to CASSPFRGLAGVNTGELFF.

This clone was seen a handful of times. The chain carries TRBV7-3 and TRBJ2-1; 9 bases fit TRBD2. Per the germline V gene, CDR1 is SGHTA and CDR2 is FQGTGA. The CDR3 loop spans 14 amino acids. The ends lost 5 bases at V and 3 bases at J; junction bases unmatched: 2. CDR3 sequence reads: CASSRREGYNEQFF. CDR3 nucleotides: TGTGCCAGCAGCCGGCGGGAGGGCTACAATGAGCAGTTCTTC.

There are a few counts of this clone. The V and J genes are TRBV19 and TRBJ1-1; D is undetermined. Trimming left V 6 bases short and J 1 base short, with 9 bases between. Per the germline V gene, CDR1 is LNHDA and CDR2 is SQIVND (reference sequence). This CDR3 contains 13 residues. The CDR3 DNA follows: TGTGCCAGTAGGGTACAGTCGAACACTGAAGCTTTCTTT. It translates to CASRVQSNTEAFF.

This chain uses TRBV9 with TRBJ1-2; no firm D call. The CDR3 sequence is 15 residues long. Germline-derived CDR1 and CDR2 are SGDLS and YYNGEE. Trimming shortened V by 5 bases and J by 0 bases, and 14 bases separated the two germline ends. The DNA for the CDR3 is TGTGCCAGCAGTCGTGAGGCAACCCCTAACTATGGCTACACCTTC. This sequence encodes CASSREATPNYGYTF.

V is TRBV9 and J is TRBJ2-4, with 7 bases matching TRBD2. V shed 2 bases, J shed 0 bases, and the junction held 5 bases outside the gene matches. Germline-derived CDR1 and CDR2 are SGDLS and YYNGEE. CDR3 size: 16 residues. The CDR3 sequence is CASSVGLLKAKNIQYF. CDR3 DNA sequence: TGTGCCAGCAGCGTGGGACTACTGAAAGCCAAAAACATTCAGTACTTC.

This chain links TRBV29-1 with TRBJ2-2, with D perhaps matching TRBD2 (6 bases). There are 16 residues in the CDR3. Trimming removed 6 bases at V and 4 bases at J, with 21 bases between. Germline CDR1 SQVTM, CDR2 ANQGSEA. This CDR3 reads CSVREAGSFGTGELFF. CDR3 bases: TGCAGCGTCCGCGAGGCGGGATCGTTCGGCACCGGGGAGCTGTTTTTT.

This clone showed up just a few times. The chain uses TRBV7-2 and TRBJ1-1; D is possibly TRBD1 (5 bases). V was clipped by 2 bases and J by 5 bases, with 12 bases between them. The V gene's germline CDR1 is SGHTA and CDR2 FQGNSA. The CDR3 spans 14 residues. This CDR3 reads CASSLLGGETEAFF. The CDR3 DNA follows: TGTGCCAGCAGCTTATTGGGGGGGGAGACTGAAGCTTTCTTT.

A single count supports this clone. The CDR3: CATSRERNNEQFF. CDR3 DNA sequence: TGTGCCACCAGCAGAGAGAGAAACAATGAGCAGTTCTTC. The rearrangement uses TRBV15 and TRBJ2-1, with unresolved D. The CDR3 covers 13 residues. V lost 0 bases and J lost 5, with 5 bases in between. Germline CDR1 and CDR2: LNHNV and YYDKDF (reference sequence). Looking up the rest from reference TRBV15 and TRBJ2-1 gives the full variable domain: DAMVIQNPRYQVTQFGKPVTLSCSQTLNHNVMYWYQQKSSQAPKLLFHYYDKDFNNEADTPDNFQSRRPNTSFCFLDIRSPGLGDTAMYLCATSRERNNEQFFGPGTRLTVL.

This chain connects TRBV7-9 to TRBJ2-5; D not resolved. Germline V gene data show CDR1 as SEHNR and CDR2 as FQNEAQ (reference sequence). CDR3 length equals 14 residues. The ends were cut back, 6 bases at V and 2 bases at J, with 13 bases in the middle. The CDR3 sequence: CASREYSGQETQYF. The DNA of the CDR3 is TGTGCCAGCAGAGAGTACTCTGGTCAAGAGACCCAGTACTTC.